Each of the 19 T cell receptor beta chains below was sequenced from the same sample in a study of shared clonotypes between healthy human individuals (dated by TCRdb to 2018 to 2021). Library preparation was by the immunoSEQ multiplex PCR assay. Entries here come from immuneACCESS through TCRdb and include only in-frame sequences with V and J called. Some clones fail to appear in such tables; in the studies checked, an unresolved V gene covers under half of the shortfall, and the cause of the remainder is unknown. This sample gives about 2.1 million clones in total; 93% of them show up just once. Roughly 1.7% of the sample belongs to the ten largest clones. CD8 naive samples were CD45RO-negative cells positively selected for CCR7, giving a CD45RA+CCR7+ population that excluded TemRA cells. The material sequenced was naive CD8+ T cells from PBMCs. The meaning of the sample's cell subset or site label: CD45RA+CCR7+. All receptors come from a young man in good health. Some clones in this sample may be carry-over from other donors' samples.

The chain recombines TRBV19 with TRBJ2-7; D possibly corresponds to TRBD1 (5 bases). Trimming took 2 bases from V and 5 from J, leaving 10 bases between them. Germline CDR1 is LNHDA and CDR2 is SQIVND (reference sequence). The CDR3 is 13 residues long. CDR3 loop: CASSILQGDEQYF. The CDR3 bases are TGTGCCAGTAGTATATTGCAGGGTGACGAGCAGTACTTC.

V is TRBV14 and J is TRBJ2-7; the D gene is possibly TRBD1 (6 bases). This CDR3 is built from 17 residues. Deletions cut 0 bases from V and 3 bases from J, with 18 bases between. Germline values: CDR1 SGHDN, CDR2 FVKESK. This CDR3 is CASSQDASQGWVYEQYF. CDR3 nucleotides: TGTGCCAGCAGCCAAGACGCCTCTCAGGGGTGGGTCTACGAGCAGTACTTC.

A single count supports this clone. This chain joins TRBV2 and TRBJ2-1; 12 bases are shared with TRBD1. Losses at the gene ends were 6 bases for V and 7 bases for J; bases not matched to a gene: 13. The CDR3 is 17 amino acids. Germline V gene data show CDR1 as SNHLY and CDR2 as FYNNEI. The DNA of the CDR3 is TGTGCCAGCAGAGGACGGCCGGGACAGGGGGCGGGGAATGAGCAGTTCTTC. This translates into CASRGRPGQGAGNEQFF.

The CDR3: CAWHTGGGYTF. DNA for the CDR3: TGTGCCTGGCACACAGGGGGCGGCTACACCTTC. The chain is built from TRBV30 and TRBJ1-2; 9 nucleotides agree with TRBD1. The CDR3 runs 11 residues. The V segment lost 5 bases and the J segment 8 bases; nucleotides outside the gene matches: 3. The germline CDR1 and CDR2 sequences are GTSNPN and SVGIG (reference sequence).

This clone showed up just once. The chain links TRBV6-5 to TRBJ2-1; D perhaps matches TRBD2 (5 bases). This CDR3 has 16 amino acids. V lost 0 bases to trimming and J lost 1 base, with 10 bases between them. CDR1 and CDR2 (germline): MNHEY, SVGAGI. CDR3 sequence (DNA): TGTGCCAGCAGTTACTCGTCTGGGGAGTCCTACAATGAGCAGTTCTTC. Protein sequence: CASSYSSGESYNEQFF.

This chain connects TRBV6-5 to TRBJ1-2, with a tentative D call TRBD1 (6 bases). The CDR3 spans 15 residues. In germline, CDR1 is MNHEY, CDR2 SVGAGI. Trimming pared 0 bases from V and 7 bases from J, leaving 15 bases between. The CDR3 sequence is CASSYSRGGAGGYTF. For the CDR3, the DNA is TGTGCCAGCAGTTACTCCCGGGGGGGGGCCGGTGGCTACACCTTC.

This sequence joins TRBV29-1 and TRBJ2-1; D unclear. The CDR3 runs to 10 residues. The germline V gene encodes CDR1 SQVTM and CDR2 ANQGSEA. The ends were cut back, 1 base at V and 9 bases at J, with 4 bases in the middle. The CDR3 loop is CSVEASEQFF. The DNA for the CDR3 is TGCAGCGTTGAAGCCTCTGAGCAGTTCTTC.

The V and J genes are TRBV11-2 and TRBJ2-3; D gene uncertain. The CDR3 runs to 13 residues. The germline V gene has CDR1 SGHAT and CDR2 FQNNGV. The germline V and J ends were trimmed by 5 bases and 5 bases, with 11 bases remaining between them. The CDR3: CASSEGRLDTQYF. The CDR3, as DNA: TGTGCCAGCAGCGAAGGAAGACTAGATACGCAGTATTTT. The full variable domain, rest sourced from reference TRBV11-2 and TRBJ2-3, is EAGVAQSPRYKIIEKRQSVAFWCNPISGHATLYWYQQILGQGPKLLIQFQNNGVVDDSQLPKDRFSAERLKGVDSTLKIQPAKLEDSAVYLCASSEGRLDTQYFGPGTRLTVL.

Concerning this clone itself: The same CDR3 can be traced to other DNA sequences in this sample. The chain joins TRBV27 to TRBJ2-1; 8 bases align to TRBD1. The germline V gene has CDR1 MNHEY and CDR2 SMNVEV (reference sequence). The CDR3 has 15 residues. The trim removed 6 bases at V and 2 bases at J, leaving 6 bases unmatched. CDR3 region: CASSLGTGTYNEQFF. CDR3 DNA sequence: TGTGCCAGCAGCCTGGGGACAGGTACCTACAATGAGCAGTTCTTC.

Only a few counts were recorded for this clone. V usage is TRBV10-3 and J usage is TRBJ1-2; D might be TRBD1 (6 bases). Germline lookup yields CDR1 ENHRY and CDR2 SYGVKD. Trimming pared 6 bases from V and 6 bases from J, leaving 17 bases between. The CDR3 sequence is 14 residues long. The CDR3 coding sequence is TGTGCCATCAGGCAACAGGGAATAACGAATGGCTACACCTTC. Its translation: CAIRQQGITNGYTF.

The chain uses TRBV27 and TRBJ2-6, with D hard to call. Deletions cut 6 bases from V and 0 bases from J, with 12 bases between. CDR1 MNHEY and CDR2 SMNVEV come from the germline V gene (reference sequence). This CDR3 has 16 residues. Here the CDR3 reads CASSGWVASGANVLTF. CDR3 DNA: TGTGCCAGCAGCGGTTGGGTGGCCTCTGGGGCCAACGTCCTGACTTTC.

V usage is TRBV7-9 and J usage is TRBJ2-1, with D possibly matching TRBD2 (7 bases). The CDR3 is made up of 11 amino acids. Looked up from germline, CDR1 is SEHNR and CDR2 is FQNEAQ (reference sequence). Here the CDR3 DNA reads TGTGCGGCGGGGGCTGAGGATGAGCAGTTCTTC. This gives the protein CAAGAEDEQFF.

The CDR3 DNA is TGTGCCAGTAGTATGAGCGGCTACGAGCAGTACTTC. This encodes CASSMSGYEQYF. The V and J genes are TRBV19 and TRBJ2-7; TRBD2 might be the D (5 bases). V lost 3 bases and J 3 bases, leaving 6 bases between the germline ends. Germline CDR1 LNHDA, CDR2 SQIVND (reference sequence). This CDR3 region has 12 residues.

The chain links TRBV6-6 to TRBJ2-7; a weak D match, TRBD1 (6 bases). V was shortened by 2 bases and J by 4 bases, with 9 bases between the two germline ends. The CDR3 loop spans 13 amino acids. Germline lookup yields CDR1 MNHNY and CDR2 SVGAGI (reference sequence). The CDR3 DNA is TGTGCCAGCAGTTACGCCGACAGGTACGAGCAGTACTTC. Residues: CASSYADRYEQYF.

The CDR3 sequence is CASSEGLAVSTDTQYF. The CDR3, as DNA: TGTGCCAGCAGCGAGGGCCTAGCGGTTAGCACAGATACGCAGTATTTT. This chain uses TRBV9 with TRBJ2-3; 7 nucleotides match TRBD2. The CDR3 has 16 amino acids. V was pared by 3 bases and J by 0 bases, with 7 bases of the junction left unmatched. Germline CDR1 SGDLS, CDR2 YYNGEE.

The rearrangement joins TRBV2 to TRBJ2-2; D is ambiguous. CDR3 length: 16 amino acids. Deletions cut 8 bases from V and 5 bases from J, with 21 bases between. Germline CDR1 is SNHLY and CDR2 is FYNNEI. CDR3 in amino acids: CASGRIGGRATGELFF. The CDR3 bases are TGTGCCAGCGGGCGCATCGGCGGCCGGGCGACCGGGGAGCTGTTTTTT.

The chain has TRBV6-1 and TRBJ2-1; 7 bases fit TRBD2. The J segment lost 7 bases and the V segment lost 7 bases, leaving 10 bases of the junction unmatched. The germline V gene has CDR1 MNHNS and CDR2 SASEGT. The CDR3 runs 14 residues. DNA of the CDR3: TGTGCCAGCACGTTGCGCGGGAGTGGGAATGAGCAGTTCTTC. Residues: CASTLRGSGNEQFF.

This chain uses TRBV7-9 with TRBJ2-5; no firm D call. CDR3 length: 12 residues. V lost 8 bases and J lost 2, with 9 bases in between. The germline V gene has CDR1 SEHNR and CDR2 FQNEAQ (reference sequence). The DNA for the CDR3 is TGTGCCAGCTCCGGGCGGCAAGAGACCCAGTACTTC. Its protein product is CASSGRQETQYF.

The chain employs TRBV6-1 and TRBJ1-5; D is unclear. CDR3 length equals 14 residues. Germline V lookup: CDR1 MNHNS, CDR2 SASEGT. V shed 10 bases and J shed 2 bases, with 15 bases lying between them. The CDR3 DNA sequence: TGTGCCACAAACGACGCGCCGGGCAATCAGCCCCAGCATTTT. Its protein is CATNDAPGNQPQHF.